The T cell receptor (beta chain) described here comes from a study of cytomegalovirus exposure and HLA in healthy donors. To note about this clone: Its antigen is unidentified.

Germline CDR1 and CDR2: SGHNT and YYREEE (reference sequence). The CDR3 runs 15 residues. Trimming took off 3 bases at V and 1 base at J, with 13 bases between the two ends. PCR employed 60 Vbeta and 13 Jbeta primers. The table came from immunoSEQ multiplex PCR; TCRdb's copy has only in-frame clones and leaves some out. Among some 90,000 clones, 75% to 80% were seen once, and the ten largest hold about 6%. Study-level results: The study dropped some indistinguishable V segments, TRBV6-2 and TRBV6-3 among them. Later on, analysis showed that most CMV-associated TCR beta chains appeared to be HLA-restricted.

The sequenced material came from PBMCs. The clonotype originates from a female donor in good health and CMV-seronegative. The rearrangement joins TRBV5-4 to TRBJ1-1; no reliable D call. Here the CDR3 reads CASSSAAIQNTEAFF. The CDR3 DNA reads as TGTGCCAGCAGCTCTGCGGCGATCCAGAACACTGAAGCTTTCTTT.